Listed below are T cell receptor beta chains from one sample, sequenced in a study of T-cell reconstitution after alpha-beta-depleted transplantation in children. TCRdb re-called the PCR reads through MiXCR, storing one row per CDR3 protein. The repertoire has 200,000 to 250,000 distinct CDR3 sequences, under 9.5% of them found once; the top ten carry over 5.5%. Sample: PBMCs from the stem cell graft donor, taken from the stem cell graft. The receptors were sampled from a human donor who donated a stem cell graft to a child with acute lymphoblastic leukemia. Both conserved end residues are part of each CDR3. A D gene is named only where the DNA matches it firmly. Expanded clones are given a class, and other clones once, few, many or no size at all.

>TRBV5-1|TRBD1|TRBJ1-5|many
CASSLDGTGNQPQHF
TGCGCCAGCAGCTTGGATGGGACAGGCAATCAGCCCCAGCATTTT
>TRBV6-2/TRBV6-3|TRBD2|TRBJ2-1|many
CASSPWLAGNYNEQFF
TGTGCCAGCAGCCCTTGGTTAGCGGGGAACTACAATGAGCAGTTCTTC
>TRBV7-9|.|TRBJ1-3|few
CASSGVESNTIYF
TGTGCCAGCAGTGGGGTCGAATCAAACACCATATATTTT
>TRBV20-1|TRBD2|TRBJ2-7|many
CSAREARAGREQYF
TGCAGTGCTAGAGAAGCCAGAGCGGGGAGGGAGCAGTACTTC
>TRBV5-1|TRBD1|TRBJ2-7|few
CASSLADGTGRSEQYF
TGCGCCAGCAGCTTGGCCGACGGGACAGGGCGAAGCGAGCAGTACTTC
>TRBV21-1|.|TRBJ1-1|.
CASKGVNTEAFF
TGTGCCAGCAAGGGGGTGAACACTGAAGCTTTCTTT
>TRBV5-6|.|TRBJ1-1|many
CASSPGVGGKAFF
TGTGCCAGCAGCCCTGGGGTTGGGGGAAAAGCTTTCTTT
>TRBV5-1|TRBD1|TRBJ1-1|.
CASSLLGRQGVNTEAFF
TGCGCCAGCAGCTTGCTGGGGCGACAGGGAGTGAACACTGAAGCTTTCTTT
>TRBV12-3/TRBV12-4|.|TRBJ1-5|many
CASSLQGSGQPQHF
TGTGCCAGCAGCCTACAGGGTTCAGGCCAGCCCCAGCATTTT
>TRBV5-1|.|TRBJ1-5|few
CASSLDGNGNQPQHF
TGCGCCAGCAGCTTGGATGGGAACGGCAATCAGCCCCAGCATTTT
>TRBV29-1|TRBD2|TRBJ2-2|few
CSVGGGGGYTGELFF
TGCAGCGTTGGGGGGGGCGGGGGGTACACCGGGGAGCTGTTTTTT
>TRBV5-1|.|TRBJ2-2|many
CASSSLGPGELFF
TGCGCCAGCAGCTCGTTGGGGCCCGGGGAGCTGTTTTTT
>TRBV27|.|TRBJ2-2|many
CASSHRVPGELFF
TGTGCCAGCAGTCACAGGGTACCCGGGGAGCTGTTTTTT
>TRBV6-1|TRBD2|TRBJ2-2|many
CASRGRGNGGELFF
TGTGCCAGCAGGGGGCGGGGGAACGGCGGGGAGCTGTTTTTT
>TRBV20-1|.|TRBJ2-2|few
CSAPRGAVSTGELFF
TGCAGTGCCCCCCGAGGGGCGGTTTCCACCGGGGAGCTGTTTTTT
>TRBV9|TRBD2|TRBJ2-3|few
CTSSVETSVFTDTQYF
TGTACCAGCAGCGTAGAAACTAGCGTTTTCACAGATACGCAGTATTTT
>TRBV20-1|.|TRBJ1-1|many
CSARRDGHTEAFF
TGCAGTGCTAGGCGAGACGGGCACACTGAAGCTTTCTTT
>TRBV5-1|TRBD2|TRBJ2-7|many
CASSLSGSGEYEQYF
TGCGCCAGCAGCTTGTCGGGTAGCGGGGAGTACGAGCAGTACTTC
>TRBV20-1|TRBD1|TRBJ1-4|.
CSAKLYGTAANEKLFF
TGCAGTGCTAAACTATACGGGACAGCGGCTAATGAAAAACTGTTTTTT
>TRBV5-1|.|TRBJ1-1|many
CASSLDRRGAEAFF
TGCGCCAGCAGCTTGGACCGCAGGGGCGCTGAAGCTTTCTTT
>TRBV20-1|.|TRBJ1-3|few
CSAELQGGNTIYF
TGCAGTGCCGAACTCCAAGGAGGGAACACCATATATTTT
>TRBV6-2/TRBV6-3|.|TRBJ2-7|many
CASSYSKSSYEQYF
TGTGCCAGCAGTTACTCGAAGTCGTCCTACGAGCAGTACTTC
>TRBV12-3/TRBV12-4|.|TRBJ2-7|many
CASSLVQGSDEQYF
TGTGCCAGCAGTTTAGTACAGGGTTCGGACGAGCAGTACTTC
>TRBV27|TRBD1|TRBJ1-2|few
CASAPGFQGDYGYTF
TGTGCCAGCGCCCCCGGGTTCCAGGGGGACTATGGCTACACCTTC
>TRBV5-1|.|TRBJ1-4|many
CASREGTEKLFF
TGCGCCAGCAGGGAGGGAACTGAAAAACTGTTTTTT
>TRBV24-1|TRBD1|TRBJ2-5|many
CATRGQGTETQYF
TGTGCCACCAGAGGACAGGGGACGGAGACCCAGTACTTC
>TRBV27|.|TRBJ1-1|.
CASSPWTGRGNTEAFF
TGTGCCAGCAGTCCGTGGACGGGACGGGGAAACACTGAAGCTTTCTTT
>TRBV20-1|.|TRBJ2-3|many
CSALDVTDTQYF
TGCAGTGCTTTGGACGTCACAGATACGCAGTATTTT
>TRBV5-1|.|TRBJ1-2|.
CASSLGTVNYGYTF
TGCGCCAGCAGCTTGGGGACAGTGAACTATGGCTACACCTTC